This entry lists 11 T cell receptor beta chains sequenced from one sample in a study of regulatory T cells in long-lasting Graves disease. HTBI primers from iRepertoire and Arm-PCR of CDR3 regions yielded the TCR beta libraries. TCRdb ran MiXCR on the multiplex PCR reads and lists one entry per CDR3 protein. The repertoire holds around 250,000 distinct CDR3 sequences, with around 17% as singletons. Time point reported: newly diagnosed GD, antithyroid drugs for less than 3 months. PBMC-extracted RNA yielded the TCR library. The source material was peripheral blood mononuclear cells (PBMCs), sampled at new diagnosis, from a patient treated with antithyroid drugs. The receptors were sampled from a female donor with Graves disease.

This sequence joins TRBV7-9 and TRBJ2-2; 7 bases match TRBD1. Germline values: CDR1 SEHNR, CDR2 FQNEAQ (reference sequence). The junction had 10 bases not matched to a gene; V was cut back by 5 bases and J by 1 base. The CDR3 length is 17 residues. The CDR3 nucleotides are TGTGCCAGCAGCAACCCATCACGACAGGGGAACACCGGGGAGCTGTTTTTT. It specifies CASSNPSRQGNTGELFF.

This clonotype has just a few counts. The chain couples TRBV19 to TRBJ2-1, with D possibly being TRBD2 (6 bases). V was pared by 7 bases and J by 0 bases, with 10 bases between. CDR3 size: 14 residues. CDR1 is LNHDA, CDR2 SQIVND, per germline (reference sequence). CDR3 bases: TGTGCCAGTACCGGAGGGAGCTCCTACAATGAGCAGTTCTTC. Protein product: CASTGGSSYNEQFF.

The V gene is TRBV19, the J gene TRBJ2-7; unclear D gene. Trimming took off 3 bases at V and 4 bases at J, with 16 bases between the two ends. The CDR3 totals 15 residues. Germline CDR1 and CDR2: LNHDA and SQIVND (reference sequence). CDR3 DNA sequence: TGTGCCAGTAGTATTAGTCCGGGTCCAGGATACGAGCAGTACTTC. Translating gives CASSISPGPGYEQYF.

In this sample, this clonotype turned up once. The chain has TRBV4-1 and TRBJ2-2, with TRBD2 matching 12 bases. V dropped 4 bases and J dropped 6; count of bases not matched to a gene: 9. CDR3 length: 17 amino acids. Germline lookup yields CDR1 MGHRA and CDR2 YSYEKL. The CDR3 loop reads CASSPETSGSGAGELFF. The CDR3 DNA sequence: TGCGCCAGCAGCCCCGAGACTAGCGGGAGTGGAGCCGGGGAGCTGTTTTTT.

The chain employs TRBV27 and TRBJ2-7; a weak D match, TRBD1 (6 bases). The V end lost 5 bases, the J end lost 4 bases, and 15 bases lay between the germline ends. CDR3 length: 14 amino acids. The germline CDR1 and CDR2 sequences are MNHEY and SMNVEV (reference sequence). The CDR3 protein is CASSPLYRAYEQYF. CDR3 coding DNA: TGTGCCAGCAGTCCCCTGTACAGGGCGTACGAGCAGTACTTC.

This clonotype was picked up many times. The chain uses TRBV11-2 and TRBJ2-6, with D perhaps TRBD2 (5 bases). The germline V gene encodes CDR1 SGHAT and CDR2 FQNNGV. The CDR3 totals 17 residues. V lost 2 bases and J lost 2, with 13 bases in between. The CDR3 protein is CASSLKFGSAGANVLTF. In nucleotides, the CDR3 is TGTGCCAGCAGCTTAAAGTTTGGGAGCGCTGGGGCCAACGTCCTGACTTTC.

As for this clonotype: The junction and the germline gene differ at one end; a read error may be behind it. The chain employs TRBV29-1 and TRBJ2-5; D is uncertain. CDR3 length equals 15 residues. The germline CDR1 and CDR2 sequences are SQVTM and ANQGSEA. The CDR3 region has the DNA TGCAGCGTCCGCCCCAAGGTCACTATCCAAGAGACCCAGCACTTC. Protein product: CSVRPKVTIQETQHF.

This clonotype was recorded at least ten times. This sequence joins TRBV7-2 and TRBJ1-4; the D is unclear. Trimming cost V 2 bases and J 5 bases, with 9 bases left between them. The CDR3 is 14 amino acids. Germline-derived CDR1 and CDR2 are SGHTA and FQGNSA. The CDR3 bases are TGTGCCAGCAGCTTATATGACCAAAATGAAAAACTGTTTTTT. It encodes CASSLYDQNEKLFF.

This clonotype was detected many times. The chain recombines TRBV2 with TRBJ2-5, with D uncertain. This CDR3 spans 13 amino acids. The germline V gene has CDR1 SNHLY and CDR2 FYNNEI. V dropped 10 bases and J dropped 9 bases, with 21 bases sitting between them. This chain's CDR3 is CATSPRTVGSQYF. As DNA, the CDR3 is TGTGCCACCTCCCCCCGGACCGTGGGGTCCCAGTACTTC.

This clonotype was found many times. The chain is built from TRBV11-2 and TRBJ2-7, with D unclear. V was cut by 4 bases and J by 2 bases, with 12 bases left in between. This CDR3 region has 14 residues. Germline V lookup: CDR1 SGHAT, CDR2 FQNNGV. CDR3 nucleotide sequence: TGTGCCAGCAGCTGGATTGGACGCCCCTACGAGCAGTACTTC. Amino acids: CASSWIGRPYEQYF.

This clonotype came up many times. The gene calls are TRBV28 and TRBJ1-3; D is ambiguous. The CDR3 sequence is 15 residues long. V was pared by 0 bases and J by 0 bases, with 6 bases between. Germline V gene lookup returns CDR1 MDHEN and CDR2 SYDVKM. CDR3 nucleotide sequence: TGTGCCAGCAGTTTATGGGCTATCTCTGGAAACACCATATATTTT. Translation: CASSLWAISGNTIYF.